This is a list of T cell receptor beta chains from one sample in a study of blood T cell repertoires in COVID-19. The protocol was immunoSEQ multiplex PCR, while the TCRdb copy is restricted to in-frame clones and leaves out a portion. The table has about 130,000 clones, around 89% seen once. The sequencing sample was made of peripheral blood. The receptors derive from a man in his sixties with COVID-19, enrolled during active disease. Each CDR3 is given with its conserved first and last residue.

v_call cdr3_aa
TRBV28 CASRPIGQGNSPLHF
TRBV19 CASSLLTGMSAEAFF
TRBV5-4 CASSQKTGTYEQYF
TRBV28 CASSPTGGSETQYF
TRBV30 CAWRSEGYYGYTF
TRBV7-9 CASSSSGGANEQFF
TRBV2 CASRGTAYGYTF
TRBV5-1 CASSARGAGGPFEQYF
TRBV4-2 CASSQEGQRNQPQHF
TRBV4-1 CASSQEQVYEQYF
TRBV27 CASSLGASGGSDEQFF
TRBV20-1 CSASRGGARSGELFF
TRBV11-3 CASSTGQSNTEAFF
TRBV5-1 CASSSGQGYEQYF
TRBV5-1 CASSLSQGSGRRAFF
TRBV9 CASSVLGRGSDNEQFF
TRBV19 CASSSPEDLGGYTF
TRBV30 CAWARGNQPQHF
TRBV19 CASSTRPGDSNQPQHF
TRBV27 CASSLRTGTTAFF
TRBV15 CATSRDLRGEYGYTF
TRBV7-9 CASRNPGAHYGYTF
TRBV5-1 CASSLSARHLVQPQHF
TRBV3-1/TRBV3-2 CASSQGGQIYGYTF
TRBV4-3 CASSPGTERSPLHF
TRBV25-1 CASSVFGSPLHF